Below are 7 T cell receptor beta chains sequenced from a single sample in a study of monozygotic twins with inflammatory bowel disease. From its re-call of the 5' RACE reads, TCRdb lists each CDR3 protein once, without DNA. The sample data list 200,000 to 250,000 distinct CDR3 sequences. The material sequenced was blood. The receptors stem from a human donor with ulcerative colitis or Crohn's disease, or a healthy co-twin of an affected twin (not recorded which).

The chain carries TRBV12-3 or TRBV12-4 and TRBJ2-1; as DNA is missing, the TRBD1 call by TCRdb cannot be tested. The CDR3 is 13 amino acids. CDR3 loop: CASSFRGNNEQFF.

This rearrangement joins TRBV10-3 to TRBJ1-5. The CDR3 contains 15 residues. The germline V gene has CDR1 ENHRY and CDR2 SYGVKD. CDR3 sequence reads: CAISGSAYSNQPQHF.

The J gene is TRBJ1-5, the V gene TRBV20-1; lacking DNA, the TRBD1 call made by TCRdb goes unchecked. CDR3 length: 13 residues. Germline values: CDR1 DFQATT, CDR2 SNEGSKA (reference sequence). The CDR3 sequence: CSAEGDSNQPQHF.

V is TRBV29-1 and J is TRBJ2-1; TCRdb gives TRBD1 as the D gene, but with no DNA this cannot be confirmed. This CDR3 is 13 amino acids long. The V gene's germline CDR1 is SQVTM and CDR2 ANQGSEA. Here the CDR3 reads CSVPRTGGGEQFF.

The gene calls are TRBV12-3 or TRBV12-4 and TRBJ1-5. The length of the CDR3 is 14 residues. CDR3 protein: CASSLPDRNQPQHF.

The chain recombines TRBV5-4 with TRBJ2-7; TCRdb picks TRBD2, but there is no DNA to check that call. Germline CDR1 is SGHNT and CDR2 is YYREEE (reference sequence). The CDR3 totals 15 residues. The CDR3 loop is CASSTGLAGGLEQYF.

The V gene is TRBV5-1, the J gene TRBJ1-1. CDR3 size: 14 residues. Germline lookup yields CDR1 SGHRS and CDR2 YFSETQ. This CDR3 reads CASSSGTYGTEAFF.